The rows below give T cell receptor beta chains drawn from one sample of a study of blood T cell repertoires in COVID-19. Sequencing was performed with immunoSEQ multiplex PCR; in TCRdb, only in-frame clones are kept and a portion is missing. The sample yields under 60,000 clones, 65% to 85% seen once. What was sequenced was peripheral blood. These receptors originate from a man aged 65 to 85 with acute or convalescent COVID-19. CDR3s include the opening cysteine and the closing phenylalanine or tryptophan. The order of the fields is clone size, J gene, V gene, D gene, CDR3 protein, CDR3 DNA. A D gene is named only where the DNA matches it firmly. Clone size appears in some rows only: once, few, many, or a class for an expanded clone.

. | TRBJ2-7 | TRBV6-2/TRBV6-3 | . | CASSYAGHLLYEQYF | TGTGCCAGCAGTTACGCTGGACACCTTCTTTACGAGCAGTACTTC
. | TRBJ1-1 | TRBV10-3 | . | CATSPDRDTEAFF | TGTGCCACCAGCCCAGACCGGGACACTGAAGCTTTCTTT
once | TRBJ1-3 | TRBV19 | TRBD1 | CASSGPGQGSDTIYF | TGTGCCAGTAGTGGACCGGGACAGGGGTCGGACACCATATATTTT
. | TRBJ1-2 | TRBV28 | . | CASSPTSTRGYTF | TGTGCCAGCAGCCCTACATCGACTCGGGGCTACACCTTC
. | TRBJ1-5 | TRBV29-1 | . | CSVREGGGQPQHF | TGCAGCGTTCGGGAGGGTGGAGGCCAGCCCCAGCATTTT
. | TRBJ1-1 | TRBV7-3 | . | CASSMGHPDTEAFF | TGTGCCAGCAGCATGGGACATCCTGACACTGAAGCTTTCTTT
. | TRBJ2-7 | TRBV20-1 | TRBD2 | CSASTSGGPYVEQYF | TGCAGTGCTAGTACCAGCGGGGGTCCTTATGTCGAGCAGTACTTC
. | TRBJ1-4 | TRBV2 | TRBD1 | CASLGDRGNEKLFF | TGTGCCAGCTTGGGAGACAGGGGTAATGAAAAACTGTTTTTT